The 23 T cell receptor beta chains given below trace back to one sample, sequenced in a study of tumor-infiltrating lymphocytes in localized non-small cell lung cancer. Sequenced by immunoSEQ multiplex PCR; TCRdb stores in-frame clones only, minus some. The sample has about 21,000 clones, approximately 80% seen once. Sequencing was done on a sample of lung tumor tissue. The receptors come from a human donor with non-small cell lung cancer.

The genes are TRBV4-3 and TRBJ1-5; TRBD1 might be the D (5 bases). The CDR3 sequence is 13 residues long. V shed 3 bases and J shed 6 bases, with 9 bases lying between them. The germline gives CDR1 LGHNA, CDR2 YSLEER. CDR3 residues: CASSHGGSQPQHF. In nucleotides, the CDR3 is TGCGCCAGCAGCCACGGGGGGAGTCAGCCCCAGCATTTT.

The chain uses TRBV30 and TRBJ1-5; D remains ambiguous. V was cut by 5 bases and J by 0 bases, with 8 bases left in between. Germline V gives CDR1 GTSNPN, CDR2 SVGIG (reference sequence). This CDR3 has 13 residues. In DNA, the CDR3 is TGTGCCTGGTCAGCTGATAGCAATCAGCCCCAGCATTTT. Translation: CAWSADSNQPQHF.

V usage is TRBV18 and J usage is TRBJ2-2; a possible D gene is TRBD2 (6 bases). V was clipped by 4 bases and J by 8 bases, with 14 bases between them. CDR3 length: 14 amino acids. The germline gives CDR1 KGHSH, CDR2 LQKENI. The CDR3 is CASSQQLANGELFF. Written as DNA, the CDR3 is TGTGCCAGCTCACAACAGCTAGCGAATGGGGAGCTGTTTTTT.

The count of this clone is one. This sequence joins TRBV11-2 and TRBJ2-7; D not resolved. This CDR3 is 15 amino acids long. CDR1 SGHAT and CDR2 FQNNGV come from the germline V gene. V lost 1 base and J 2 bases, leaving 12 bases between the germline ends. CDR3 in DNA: TGTGCCAGCAGCTTAGTCGTAGACCGAGCCTACGAGCAGTACTTC. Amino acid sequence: CASSLVVDRAYEQYF.

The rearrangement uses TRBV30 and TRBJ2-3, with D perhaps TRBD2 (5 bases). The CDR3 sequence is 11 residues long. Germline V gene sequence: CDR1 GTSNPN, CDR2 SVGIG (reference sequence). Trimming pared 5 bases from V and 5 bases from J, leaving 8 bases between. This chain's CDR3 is CAWGLQDTQYF. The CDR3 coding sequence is TGTGCCTGGGGACTCCAAGATACGCAGTATTTT. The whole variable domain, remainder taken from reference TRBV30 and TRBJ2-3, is SQTIHQWPATLVQPVGSPLSLECTVEGTSNPNLYWYRQAAGRGLQLLFYSVGIGQISSEVPQNLSASRPQDRQFILSSKKLLLSDSGFYLCAWGLQDTQYFGPGTRLTVL.

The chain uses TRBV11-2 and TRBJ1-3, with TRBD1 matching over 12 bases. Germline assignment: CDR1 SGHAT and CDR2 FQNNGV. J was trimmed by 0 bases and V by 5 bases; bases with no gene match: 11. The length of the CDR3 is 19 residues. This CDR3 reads CASSMIRDRGLSSGNTIYF. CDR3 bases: TGTGCCAGCAGCATGATCCGGGACAGGGGGCTTAGCTCTGGAAACACCATATATTTT.

In nucleotides, the CDR3 is TGTGCCAGCAGTCAGACTAGCGTACCCTACGAGCAGTACTTC. It yields the protein CASSQTSVPYEQYF. The J gene is TRBJ2-7, the V gene TRBV27, with 8 positions matching TRBD2. CDR1 is MNHEY, CDR2 SMNVEV, per germline (reference sequence). The CDR3 spans 14 residues. Trimming cost V 5 bases and J 2 bases; bases outside gene matches: 5.

CDR3 protein: CASSQGPGLAKNIQYF. The CDR3 bases are TGCGCCAGCAGCCAGGGTCCGGGACTAGCCAAAAACATTCAGTACTTC. V and J are TRBV4-1 and TRBJ2-4; tentative D call: TRBD2 (6 bases). CDR1 and CDR2 (germline): MGHRA, YSYEKL. The CDR3 runs 16 residues. V was cut by 3 bases and J by 0 bases, with 12 bases left in between.

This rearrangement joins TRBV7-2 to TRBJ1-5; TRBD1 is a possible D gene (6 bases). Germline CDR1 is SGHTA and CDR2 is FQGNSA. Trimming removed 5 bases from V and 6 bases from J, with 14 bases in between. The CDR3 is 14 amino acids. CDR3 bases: TGTGCCAGCAGCCTACGAGGGGGGACTCAGCCCCAGCATTTT. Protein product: CASSLRGGTQPQHF.

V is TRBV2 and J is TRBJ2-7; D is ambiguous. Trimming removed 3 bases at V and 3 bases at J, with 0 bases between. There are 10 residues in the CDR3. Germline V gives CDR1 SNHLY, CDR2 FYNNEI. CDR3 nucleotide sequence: TGTGCCAGCAGTGACTACGAGCAGTACTTC. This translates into CASSDYEQYF.

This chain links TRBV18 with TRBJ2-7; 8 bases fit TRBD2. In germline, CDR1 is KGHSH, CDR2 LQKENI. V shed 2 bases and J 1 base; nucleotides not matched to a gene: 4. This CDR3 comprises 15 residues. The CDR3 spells CASSPGVAGSYEQYF. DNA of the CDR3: TGTGCCAGCTCACCAGGGGTAGCGGGATCCTACGAGCAGTACTTC. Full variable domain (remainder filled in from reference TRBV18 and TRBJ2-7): NAGVMQNPRHLVRRRGQEARLRCSPMKGHSHVYWYRQLPEEGLKFMVYLQKENIIDESGMPKERFSAEFPKEGPSILRIQQVVRGDSAAYFCASSPGVAGSYEQYFGPGTRLTVT.

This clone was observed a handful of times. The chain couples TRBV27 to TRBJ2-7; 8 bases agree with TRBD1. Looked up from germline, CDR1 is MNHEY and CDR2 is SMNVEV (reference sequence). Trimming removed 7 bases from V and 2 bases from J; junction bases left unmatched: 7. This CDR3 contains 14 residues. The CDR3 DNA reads TGTGCCAGCAATCGACAGGGGATCCCCTACGAGCAGTACTTC. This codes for CASNRQGIPYEQYF.

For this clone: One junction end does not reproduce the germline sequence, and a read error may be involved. Here the CDR3 reads CVSSMGTGAEAFF. The CDR3 DNA sequence: TGCGTCAGCAGCATGGGGACAGGGGCTGAAGCTTTCTTT. V usage is TRBV5-1 and J usage is TRBJ1-1, with 10 bases identical to TRBD1. Germline CDR1 reads SGHRS; CDR2 reads YFSETQ. The CDR3 runs 13 residues.

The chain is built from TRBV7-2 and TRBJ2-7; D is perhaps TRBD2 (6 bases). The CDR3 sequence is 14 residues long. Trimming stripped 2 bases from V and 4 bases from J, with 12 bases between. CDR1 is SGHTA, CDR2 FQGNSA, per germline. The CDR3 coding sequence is TGTGCCAGCAGCTTATCCTCCGGGGGATACGAGCAGTACTTC. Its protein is CASSLSSGGYEQYF.

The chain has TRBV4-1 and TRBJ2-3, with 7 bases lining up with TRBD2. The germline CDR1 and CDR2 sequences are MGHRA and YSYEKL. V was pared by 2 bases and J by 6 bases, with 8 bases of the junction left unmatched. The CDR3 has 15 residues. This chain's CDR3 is CASSQKGGVADTQYF. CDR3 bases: TGCGCCAGCAGCCAAAAGGGAGGGGTCGCGGATACGCAGTATTTT.

The CDR3 coding sequence is TGTGCCAGCAGGGCAACAGGGAATCAGCCCCAGCATTTT. Encoded protein: CASRATGNQPQHF. The V call is TRBV6-1, the J call TRBJ1-5; D perhaps matches TRBD1 (6 bases). Germline-derived CDR1 and CDR2 are MNHNS and SASEGT. CDR3 length: 13 residues. V was clipped by 6 bases and J by 4 bases, with 10 bases between them.

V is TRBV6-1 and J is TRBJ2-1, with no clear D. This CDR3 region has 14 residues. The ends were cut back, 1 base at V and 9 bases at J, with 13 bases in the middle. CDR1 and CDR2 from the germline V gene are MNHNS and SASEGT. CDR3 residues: CASSEVGQEREQFF. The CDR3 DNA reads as TGTGCCAGCAGTGAAGTCGGGCAGGAACGTGAGCAGTTCTTC.

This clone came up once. This CDR3 is CASSPRLAGGPDTQYF. CDR3 coding DNA: TGTGCCAGCAGCCCCAGACTAGCGGGAGGGCCAGATACGCAGTATTTT. The genes are TRBV7-9 and TRBJ2-3, with 14 nucleotides matching TRBD2. The CDR3 contains 16 residues. The J segment lost 4 bases and the V segment lost 5 bases, leaving 5 bases of the junction unmatched. The germline gives CDR1 SEHNR, CDR2 FQNEAQ (reference sequence). The whole variable domain, filled in from reference TRBV7-9 and TRBJ2-3, reads DTGVSQNPRHKITKRGQNVTFRCDPISEHNRLYWYRQTLGQGPEFLTYFQNEAQLEKSRLLSDRFSAERPKGSFSTLEIQRTEQGDSAMYLCASSPRLAGGPDTQYFGPGTRLTVL.

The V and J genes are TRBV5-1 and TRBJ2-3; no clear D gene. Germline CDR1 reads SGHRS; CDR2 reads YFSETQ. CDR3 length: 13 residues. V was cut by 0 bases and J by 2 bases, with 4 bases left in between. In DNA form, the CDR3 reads TGCGCCAGCAGCTTGGGAAACACAGATACGCAGTATTTT. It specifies CASSLGNTDTQYF.

This chain's CDR3 is CAWSGSVGVAFF. DNA for the CDR3: TGTGCCTGGAGTGGTTCCGTCGGGGTGGCTTTCTTT. The chain carries TRBV30 and TRBJ1-1; D is unclear. The V and J ends lost 1 base and 11 bases respectively, with 14 bases between them. The CDR3 extends over 12 amino acids. In germline, CDR1 is GTSNPN, CDR2 SVGIG (reference sequence).

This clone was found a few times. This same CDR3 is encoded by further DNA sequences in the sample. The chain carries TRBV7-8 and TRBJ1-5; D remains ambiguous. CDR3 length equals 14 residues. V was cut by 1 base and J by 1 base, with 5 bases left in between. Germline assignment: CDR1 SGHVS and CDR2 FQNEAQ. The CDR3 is CASSLEGSNQPQHF. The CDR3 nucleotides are TGTGCCAGCAGCTTAGAAGGCAGCAATCAGCCCCAGCATTTT.

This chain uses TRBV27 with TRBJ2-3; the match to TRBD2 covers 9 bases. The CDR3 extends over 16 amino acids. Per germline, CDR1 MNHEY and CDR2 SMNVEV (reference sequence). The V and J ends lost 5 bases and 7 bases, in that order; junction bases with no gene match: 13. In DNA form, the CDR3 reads TGTGCCAGCAGTCCGCGACTAGCGGACCTCGTGAATACGCAGTATTTT. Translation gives CASSPRLADLVNTQYF.

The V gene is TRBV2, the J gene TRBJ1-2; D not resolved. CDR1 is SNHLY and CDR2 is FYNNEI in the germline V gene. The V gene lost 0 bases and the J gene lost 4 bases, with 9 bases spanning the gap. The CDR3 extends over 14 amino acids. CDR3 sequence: CASSEAGLSYGYTF. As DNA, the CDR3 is TGTGCCAGCAGTGAAGCTGGGCTATCCTATGGCTACACCTTC.